The rows below give T cell receptor beta chains drawn from one sample of a study of identical twins. TCRdb reanalysed the 5' RACE reads using MiXCR and keeps one entry per CDR3 protein. The table lists 210,000 or so distinct CDR3 sequences, roughly 15% of them singletons. This sample also belongs to another study, concerning T cells expressing NK-cell markers.

The sequenced sample consisted of CD8+ T cells sorted from blood. The origin of the receptors is a woman younger than 30 in good health. Both conserved end residues are part of each CDR3. The D gene is left open where the match is weak. The size entry is marked missing in some rows and otherwise reads once, few, many or a size class.

v_gene	abundance	j_gene	d_gene	CDR3aa	CDR3nt
TRBV2	.	TRBJ1-1	.	CASEQYTEAFF	TGTGCCAGCGAACAGTACACTGAAGCTTTCTTT
TRBV19	.	TRBJ2-7	.	CASSIGSANYEQYF	TGTGCCAGTAGTATTGGCAGCGCCAACTACGAGCAGTACTTC
TRBV4-3	many	TRBJ2-3	.	CASSSSGEGRNPTDTQYF	TGCGCCAGCAGCTCGTCAGGGGAGGGCCGTAACCCCACAGATACGCAGTATTTT
TRBV19	few	TRBJ2-3	.	CASSSSGGMGTDTQYF	TGTGCCAGTAGTTCGTCAGGAGGGATGGGCACAGATACGCAGTATTTT
TRBV12-3/TRBV12-4	.	TRBJ2-1	.	CASSLGFLNEQFF	TGTGCCAGCAGTTTAGGATTCCTCAATGAGCAGTTCTTC
TRBV4-1	.	TRBJ1-3	.	CASKDGASGNTIYF	TGCGCCAGCAAAGATGGCGCCTCTGGAAACACCATATATTTT
TRBV4-2	.	TRBJ2-3	.	CASRQEMKQADTQYF	TGTGCCAGCAGACAAGAGATGAAGCAGGCAGATACGCAGTATTTT
TRBV19	.	TRBJ2-7	TRBD1	CASGRDRGNEQYF	TGTGCCAGTGGCCGGGACAGGGGCAACGAGCAGTACTTC
TRBV12-3/TRBV12-4	.	TRBJ2-3	.	CASSGLGSTDTQYF	TGTGCCAGCAGTGGACTCGGATCCACAGATACGCAGTATTTT
TRBV3-1	many	TRBJ2-7	.	CASRDNYEQYF	TGTGCCAGCAGGGACAACTACGAGCAGTACTTC
TRBV16	few	TRBJ1-4	.	CASSPFPGATNEKLFF	TGTGCCAGCAGCCCCTTTCCCGGTGCAACTAATGAAAAACTGTTTTTT
TRBV11-2	.	TRBJ1-1	.	CASSLRVLVNTEAFF	TGTGCCAGCAGCTTGCGGGTATTGGTAAACACTGAAGCTTTCTTT
TRBV9	few	TRBJ2-3	.	CASSRTTDTQYF	TGTGCCAGCAGTCGCACCACAGATACGCAGTATTTT
TRBV2	few	TRBJ1-4	.	CASSEVSLSDEKLFF	TGTGCCAGCAGTGAAGTCTCCTTGTCGGATGAAAAACTGTTTTTT
TRBV4-2	.	TRBJ2-7	TRBD2	CASNLTLGLASYEQYF	TGTGCCAGCAATCTTACTCTGGGACTAGCTTCCTACGAGCAGTACTTC
TRBV9	few	TRBJ2-1	TRBD2	CASSVDGGRADNEQFF	TGTGCCAGCAGCGTAGACGGCGGGAGGGCCGACAATGAGCAGTTCTTC
TRBV7-9	.	TRBJ2-1	.	CASSTTPSEGNEQFF	TGTGCCAGCAGTACCACCCCGTCCGAGGGGAATGAGCAGTTCTTC
TRBV4-1	few	TRBJ2-3	.	CASSHPPIVATDTQYF	TGCGCCAGCAGCCACCCACCTATCGTTGCCACAGATACGCAGTATTTT
TRBV7-6	few	TRBJ1-5	.	CASSLGQSNQPQHF	TGTGCCAGCAGCTTAGGACAGAGCAATCAGCCCCAGCATTTT
TRBV6-5	few	TRBJ2-1	.	CASTQGVEQFF	TGTGCCAGCACCCAAGGTGTTGAGCAGTTCTTC
TRBV29-1	.	TRBJ2-1	TRBD2	CSVDGTSGGSSSYNEQFF	TGCAGCGTTGACGGGACTAGCGGGGGTTCGAGCTCCTACAATGAGCAGTTCTTC
TRBV12-3/TRBV12-4	few	TRBJ2-2	.	CASSFRRSAGELFF	TGTGCCAGCAGTTTTCGAAGATCGGCCGGGGAGCTGTTTTTT
TRBV7-9	few	TRBJ2-2	.	CASSILRPGTGELFF	TGTGCCAGCAGCATTCTAAGACCAGGCACCGGGGAGCTGTTTTTT
TRBV18	many	TRBJ2-7	TRBD2	CASSPQRDRYEQYF	TGTGCCAGCTCACCCCAGCGGGACCGGTACGAGCAGTACTTC